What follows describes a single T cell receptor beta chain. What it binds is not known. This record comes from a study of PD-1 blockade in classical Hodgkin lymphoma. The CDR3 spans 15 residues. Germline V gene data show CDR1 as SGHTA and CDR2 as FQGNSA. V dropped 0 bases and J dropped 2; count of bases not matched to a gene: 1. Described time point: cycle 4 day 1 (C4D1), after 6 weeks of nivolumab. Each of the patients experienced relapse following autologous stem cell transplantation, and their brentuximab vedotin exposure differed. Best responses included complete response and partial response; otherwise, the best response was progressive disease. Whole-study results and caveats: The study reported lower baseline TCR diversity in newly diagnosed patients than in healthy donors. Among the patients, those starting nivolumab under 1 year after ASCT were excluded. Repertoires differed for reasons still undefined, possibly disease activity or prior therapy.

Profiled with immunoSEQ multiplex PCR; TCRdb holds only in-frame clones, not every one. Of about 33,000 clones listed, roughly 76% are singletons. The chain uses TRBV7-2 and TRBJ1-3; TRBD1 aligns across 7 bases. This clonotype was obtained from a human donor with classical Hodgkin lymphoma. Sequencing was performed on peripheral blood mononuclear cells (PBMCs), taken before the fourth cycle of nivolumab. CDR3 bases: TGTGCCAGCAGCTTAGCCGGACAGGCTGGAAACACCATATATTTT. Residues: CASSLAGQAGNTIYF.